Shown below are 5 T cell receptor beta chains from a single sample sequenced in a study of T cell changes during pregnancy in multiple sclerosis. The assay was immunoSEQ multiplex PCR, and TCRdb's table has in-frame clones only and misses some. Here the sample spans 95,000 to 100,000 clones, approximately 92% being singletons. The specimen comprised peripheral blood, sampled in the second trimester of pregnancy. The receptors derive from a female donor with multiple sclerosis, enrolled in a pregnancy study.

The DNA for the CDR3 is TGTGCCAGCAGCTTAGCCCGATGGGCGGGAGGCTACAATGAGCAGTTCTTC. It specifies CASSLARWAGGYNEQFF. The chain joins TRBV7-8 to TRBJ2-1; TRBD2 aligns across 8 bases. CDR3 length equals 17 residues. Germline V gives CDR1 SGHVS, CDR2 FQNEAQ. V lost 0 bases, J lost 3 bases, and 7 bases stayed unmatched.

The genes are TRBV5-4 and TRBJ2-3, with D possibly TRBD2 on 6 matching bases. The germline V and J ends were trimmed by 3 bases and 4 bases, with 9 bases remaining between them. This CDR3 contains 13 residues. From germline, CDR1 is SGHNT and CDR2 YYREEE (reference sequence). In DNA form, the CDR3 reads TGTGCCAGCAGCTGGGGGGTGGCAGATACGCAGTATTTT. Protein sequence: CASSWGVADTQYF.

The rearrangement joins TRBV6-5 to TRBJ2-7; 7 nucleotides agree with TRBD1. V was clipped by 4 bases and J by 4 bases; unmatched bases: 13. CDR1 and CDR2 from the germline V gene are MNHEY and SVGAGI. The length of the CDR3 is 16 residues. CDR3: CASSSMTGRYVYEQYF. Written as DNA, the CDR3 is TGTGCCAGCAGTTCGATGACAGGGAGATATGTGTACGAGCAGTACTTC.

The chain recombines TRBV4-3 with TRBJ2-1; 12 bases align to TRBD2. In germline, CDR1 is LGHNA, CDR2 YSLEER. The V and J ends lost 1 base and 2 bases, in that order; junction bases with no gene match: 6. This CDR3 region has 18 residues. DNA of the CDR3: TGCGCCAGCAGCCAAGGGCTAGCGGGAGGGGCCCCCTACAATGAGCAGTTCTTC. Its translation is CASSQGLAGGAPYNEQFF.

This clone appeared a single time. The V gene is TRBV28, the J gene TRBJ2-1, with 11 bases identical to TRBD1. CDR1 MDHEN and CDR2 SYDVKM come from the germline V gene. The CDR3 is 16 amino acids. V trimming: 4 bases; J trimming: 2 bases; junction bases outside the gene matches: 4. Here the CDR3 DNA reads TGTGCCAGCAGTTCAGGACAGGGGGCTACCTACAATGAGCAGTTCTTC. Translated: CASSSGQGATYNEQFF.